This entry lists 24 T cell receptor beta chains sequenced from one sample in a study of CD8+CD57+ T cells in acquired aplastic anemia (dated by TCRdb to between 2018 and 2020). The data were produced on an Illumina HiSeq 2000. Genomic DNA served as template for TCR beta VDJ combination and CDR3 sequence profiling. The raw public data were reprocessed by TCRdb itself: fastp quality trimming at Q25, MiXCR clonotype calling, in-frame beta chains only. Each record represents a unique CDR3 protein, reported with the most common genes and DNA among its rows. In all, the sample holds 180,000 or so distinct CDR3 sequences, and approximately 52% of those were seen once. In total, the top ten clones hold about 1.8% of the sample. Flow cytometry had shown CD8+CD57+ cell expansion in the patients selected for sequencing. Source material: sorted CD4+, CD8+, or CD8+CD57+ T cells (not recorded which) from PBMCs. These receptors originate from a human donor with aplastic anemia.

The chain combines TRBV24-1 with TRBJ1-2; D is undetermined. The ends were cut back, 1 base at V and 1 base at J, with 6 bases in the middle. This CDR3 spans 14 amino acids. The V gene's germline CDR1 is KGHDR and CDR2 SFDVKD. CDR3 residues: CATSDFSSNYGYTF. CDR3 DNA sequence: TGTGCCACCAGTGATTTTAGCAGTAACTATGGCTACACCTTC.

This clonotype was observed many times. The J gene is TRBJ1-5, the V gene TRBV29-1, with a weak D call TRBD1 (5 bases). The ends were cut back, 5 bases at V and 4 bases at J, with 18 bases in the middle. Germline values: CDR1 SQVTM, CDR2 ANQGSEA. The CDR3 consists of 15 residues. Here the CDR3 reads CSVRETAADNQPQHF. CDR3 sequence (DNA): TGCAGCGTTCGTGAGACAGCAGCTGATAATCAGCCCCAGCATTTT.

This chain uses TRBV20-1 with TRBJ2-7, with 15 bases aligning to TRBD2. In germline, CDR1 is DFQATT, CDR2 SNEGSKA (reference sequence). The J segment lost 2 bases and the V segment lost 5 bases, leaving 7 bases of the junction unmatched. The CDR3 covers 16 residues. Written as DNA, the CDR3 is TGCAGTGCTCGTAGGACTAGCGGGGGGGCTCCCTACGAGCAGTACTTC. Residues: CSARRTSGGAPYEQYF.

Only a few counts were recorded for this clonotype. The J gene is TRBJ2-2, the V gene TRBV7-2, with 12 bases matching TRBD2. Losses at the gene ends were 7 bases for V and 4 bases for J; bases not matched to a gene: 7. The V gene's germline CDR1 is SGHTA and CDR2 FQGNSA. The CDR3 sequence is 16 residues long. This chain's CDR3 is CASNQRTSGITGELFF. The DNA of the CDR3 is TGTGCCAGCAACCAACGGACTAGCGGGATCACCGGGGAGCTGTTTTTT.

The rearrangement joins TRBV30 to TRBJ1-4; no definite D call. The germline CDR1 and CDR2 sequences are GTSNPN and SVGIG (reference sequence). Trimming took 2 bases from V and 8 from J, leaving 12 bases between them. This CDR3 contains 13 residues. CDR3 sequence: CAWSKERQEKLFF. The CDR3, as DNA: TGTGCCTGGAGTAAGGAGAGACAAGAAAAACTGTTTTTT.

The CDR3 is CASSPNPDTEAFF. The CDR3 DNA reads TGTGCCAGCAGCCCGAACCCGGACACTGAAGCTTTCTTT. The chain carries TRBV4-2 and TRBJ1-1, with no clear D. This CDR3 contains 13 residues. V shed 4 bases and J shed 3 bases, with 9 bases lying between them. Looked up from germline, CDR1 is LGHNA and CDR2 is YNFKEQ.

A few counts support this clonotype. This chain joins TRBV28 and TRBJ2-1; 11 positions agree with TRBD2. There are 15 residues in the CDR3. V trimming: 5 bases; J trimming: 0 bases; junction bases outside the gene matches: 0. Germline CDR1 MDHEN, CDR2 SYDVKM. Here the CDR3 reads CASSLAGGSYNEQFF. The CDR3 DNA follows: TGTGCCAGCAGTCTAGCGGGAGGCTCCTACAATGAGCAGTTCTTC.

This clonotype showed up many times. The genes are TRBV15 and TRBJ1-3; possibly TRBD1 for D (5 bases). V lost 8 bases and J lost 0, with 11 bases in between. Germline V gives CDR1 LNHNV, CDR2 YYDKDF (reference sequence). The CDR3 runs to 14 residues. CDR3 in amino acids: CATSGVSSGNTIYF. The CDR3 DNA is TGTGCCACCTCGGGGGTTAGCTCTGGAAACACCATATATTTT.

This clonotype has ten or more counts. The rearrangement joins TRBV5-1 to TRBJ2-2; weak D call: TRBD1 (5 bases). Germline CDR1 SGHRS, CDR2 YFSETQ. The CDR3 has 15 amino acids. V shed 4 bases and J shed 1 base, with 11 bases lying between them. CDR3 residues: CASSLPTGNTGELFF. CDR3 DNA: TGCGCCAGCAGCCTACCTACAGGGAACACCGGGGAGCTGTTTTTT. Together with reference TRBV5-1 and TRBJ2-2, the CDR3 gives the full variable domain: KAGVTQTPRYLIKTRGQQVTLSCSPISGHRSVSWYQQTPGQGLQFLFEYFSETQRNKGNFPGRFSGRQFSNSRSEMNVSTLELGDSALYLCASSLPTGNTGELFFGEGSRLTVL.

A few counts support this clonotype. At one end the junction does not follow the germline gene, possibly because of a read error. The chain joins TRBV2 to TRBJ1-5; maybe TRBD1 (5 bases). This CDR3 is built from 11 residues. Germline V gene sequence: CDR1 SNHLY, CDR2 FYNNEI. For the CDR3, the DNA is TGTGCCAGCAGTGAGTGGAGACAGTGGGTATTT. Amino acids: CASSEWRQWVF.

This clonotype was recorded once. The limits of the CDR3 on the DNA are not certain, so only TCRdb's listed CDR3 is given. The gene calls are TRBV7-5 and TRBJ2-7; TRBD2, as called in the table, went unchecked against the DNA. TRBV7-5 is a listed pseudogene. Both ends counted, the CDR3 spans 18 residues. The CDR3 reads CISVPEASPGPSCYEQYF.

The chain joins TRBV14 to TRBJ1-6; 9 nucleotides line up with TRBD1. Germline CDR1 and CDR2: SGHDN and FVKESK. Unmatched junction bases numbered 7, after V lost 0 bases and J lost 7 bases. This CDR3 region has 17 residues. The DNA of the CDR3 is TGTGCCAGCAGCCAAGATCTGGGACAGGGATACAATTCACCCCTCCACTTT. Translating it yields CASSQDLGQGYNSPLHF.

V and J are TRBV7-3 and TRBJ1-6; D possibly corresponds to TRBD1 (6 bases). Trimming left V 4 bases short and J 9 bases short, with 13 bases between. The germline V gene encodes CDR1 SGHTA and CDR2 FQGTGA. CDR3 size: 14 residues. As DNA, the CDR3 is TGTGCCAGCAGCTCTACAGGGTGGGCTTCACCCCTCCACTTT. Residues: CASSSTGWASPLHF.

The table lists this clonotype with a few counts. The J gene is TRBJ2-5, the V gene TRBV10-2; D might be TRBD1 or TRBD2, each matching 5 bases. Germline CDR1 reads WSHSY; CDR2 reads SAAADI. The CDR3 sequence is 11 residues long. With 10 bases removed from V and 5 bases from J, the gap between germline ends came to 11 bases. The CDR3 loop is CATTRDETQYF. The CDR3 DNA reads as TGCGCCACAACTAGGGACGAGACCCAGTACTTC.

The V call is TRBV10-2, the J call TRBJ1-1, with a possible D match to TRBD1 (6 bases). The germline CDR1 and CDR2 sequences are WSHSY and SAAADI. The CDR3 is 13 amino acids. V lost 1 base and J 4 bases, leaving 7 bases between the germline ends. Here the CDR3 reads CASSEWGATEAFF. The CDR3 region has the DNA TGCGCCAGCAGTGAGTGGGGGGCCACTGAAGCTTTCTTT.

V is TRBV20-1 and J is TRBJ2-1; TRBD2 aligns across 10 bases. J gave up 10 bases and V 0 bases, and 21 bases lay outside the gene matches. CDR1 is DFQATT, CDR2 SNEGSKA, per germline (reference sequence). The CDR3 extends over 19 amino acids. As DNA, the CDR3 is TGCAGTGCTAGAGATCAAGCGGGAGGGGGGGTTAGGGTGGAGCGCGAGCAGTTCTTC. Translated: CSARDQAGGGVRVEREQFF.

This clonotype has a handful of counts. The chain is built from TRBV7-8 and TRBJ1-5, with D tentatively TRBD1 (6 bases). Germline CDR1 and CDR2: SGHVS and FQNEAQ. There are 15 residues in the CDR3. Between the trimmed V and J ends, which lost 5 bases and 5 bases, there was a span of 16 bases. CDR3 nucleotide sequence: TGTGCCAGCAGCGTCGGACAGATCTCGGATCAGCCCCAGCATTTT. It yields the protein CASSVGQISDQPQHF.

Here the CDR3 DNA reads TGTGCCAGCAGTTACTCGCGCAGCCGAGCTAACTATGGCTACACCTTC. As protein: CASSYSRSRANYGYTF. The chain carries TRBV6-5 and TRBJ1-2; no reliable D call. The CDR3 loop spans 16 amino acids. V was cut by 0 bases and J by 0 bases, with 11 bases left in between. Germline loops: CDR1 MNHEY, CDR2 SVGAGI.

This clonotype has a count of ten or more. The rearrangement joins TRBV6-5 to TRBJ2-1; TRBD2 is a possible D gene (5 bases). Trimming took off 2 bases at V and 10 bases at J, with 12 bases between the two ends. Germline V gene lookup returns CDR1 MNHEY and CDR2 SVGAGI. The CDR3 is 13 amino acids. CDR3 sequence: CASSYRETNEQFF. Here the CDR3 DNA reads TGTGCCAGCAGTTACCGCGAGACTAACGAGCAGTTCTTC.

A word on this clonotype: Mismatch with germline at one junction end may stem from a read error. The V gene is TRBV15, the J gene TRBJ2-5, with 7 bases matching TRBD1. CDR3 length: 16 residues. CDR1 and CDR2 (germline): LNHNV, YYDKDF (reference sequence). CDR3 sequence (DNA): TGTGCCGCCAGCAGTCGCACGGGACAGTATCAAGAGACCCAGTACTTC. Its translation is CAASSRTGQYQETQYF.

This clonotype has a handful of counts. This chain links TRBV2 with TRBJ1-5; D uncertain. V lost 3 bases and J lost 4, with 10 bases in between. The length of the CDR3 is 14 residues. Germline V lookup: CDR1 SNHLY, CDR2 FYNNEI. Here the CDR3 DNA reads TGTGCCAGCAGTGACAGCTTATGGAATCAGCCCCAGCATTTT. Its protein is CASSDSLWNQPQHF. The variable domain in full, with the rest retrieved from reference TRBV2 and TRBJ1-5, is EPEVTQTPSHQVTQMGQEVILRCVPISNHLYFYWYRQILGQKVEFLVSFYNNEISEKSEIFDDQFSVERPDGSNFTLKIRSTKLEDSAMYFCASSDSLWNQPQHFGDGTRLSIL.

The rearrangement joins TRBV7-7 to TRBJ2-7, with TRBD1 matching over 9 bases. The CDR3 is 14 residues long. The trim removed 5 bases at V and 5 bases at J, leaving 7 bases unmatched. The germline gives CDR1 SSHAT, CDR2 FNYEAQ (reference sequence). In DNA, the CDR3 is TGTGCCAGCAGCGGACAGGGGATAATCGACGAGCAGTACTTC. This gives the protein CASSGQGIIDEQYF.

The genes are TRBV19 and TRBJ1-2; perhaps TRBD1 as D (5 bases). This CDR3 comprises 15 residues. CDR1 and CDR2 from the germline V gene are LNHDA and SQIVND (reference sequence). V lost 4 bases, J lost 0 bases, and 12 bases lay in between. The CDR3 nucleotides read TGTGCCAGTAGTAGCGGGCGGGGGACTAACTATGGCTACACCTTC. It codes for CASSSGRGTNYGYTF.

Comment on this clonotype: The junction and the germline gene differ at one end; a read error may be behind it. The chain uses TRBV7-9 and TRBJ1-1, with D uncertain. Germline V CDR1 and CDR2: SEHNR, FQNEAQ (reference sequence). The CDR3 runs to 14 residues. CDR3 DNA sequence: TGTGCCAGCAGCTCCCAAGGAGTGCAGACCGAACAATTTTTT. Its protein is CASSSQGVQTEQFF.